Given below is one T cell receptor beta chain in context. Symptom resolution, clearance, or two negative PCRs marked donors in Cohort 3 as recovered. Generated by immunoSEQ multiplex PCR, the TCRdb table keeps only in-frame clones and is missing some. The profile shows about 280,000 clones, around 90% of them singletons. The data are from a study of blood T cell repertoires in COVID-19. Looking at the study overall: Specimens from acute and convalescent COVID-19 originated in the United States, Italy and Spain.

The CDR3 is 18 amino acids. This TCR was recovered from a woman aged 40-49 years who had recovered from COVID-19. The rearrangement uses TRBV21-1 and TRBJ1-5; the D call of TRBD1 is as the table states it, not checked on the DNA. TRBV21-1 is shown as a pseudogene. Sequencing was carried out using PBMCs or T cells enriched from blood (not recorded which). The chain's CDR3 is CASSPRTGSFFSNQPQHF. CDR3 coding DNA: TGTGCCAGCAGCCCCCGGACAGGGTCTTTCTTTAGCAATCAGCCCCAGCATTTT.